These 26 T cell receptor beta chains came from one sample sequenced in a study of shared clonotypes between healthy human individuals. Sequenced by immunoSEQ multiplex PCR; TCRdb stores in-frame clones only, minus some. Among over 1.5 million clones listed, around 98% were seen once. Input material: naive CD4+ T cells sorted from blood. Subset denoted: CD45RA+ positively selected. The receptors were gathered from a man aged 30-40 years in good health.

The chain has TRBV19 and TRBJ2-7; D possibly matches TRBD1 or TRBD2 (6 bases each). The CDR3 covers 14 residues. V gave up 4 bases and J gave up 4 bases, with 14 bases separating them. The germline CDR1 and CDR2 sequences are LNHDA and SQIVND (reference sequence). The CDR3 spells CASSRRSGAYEQYF. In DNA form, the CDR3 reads TGTGCCAGTAGTAGGAGGTCGGGGGCTTACGAGCAGTACTTC.

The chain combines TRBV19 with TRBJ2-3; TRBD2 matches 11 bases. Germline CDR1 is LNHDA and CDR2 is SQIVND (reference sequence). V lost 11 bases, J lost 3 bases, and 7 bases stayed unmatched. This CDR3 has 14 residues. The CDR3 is CACTSGSWTDTQYF. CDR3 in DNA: TGTGCCTGCACTAGCGGGAGTTGGACAGATACGCAGTATTTT.

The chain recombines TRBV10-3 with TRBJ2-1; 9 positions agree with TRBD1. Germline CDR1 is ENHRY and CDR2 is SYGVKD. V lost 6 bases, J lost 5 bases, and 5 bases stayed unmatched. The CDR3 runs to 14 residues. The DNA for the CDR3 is TGTGCCATCAGGGGGACAGGGACGAACAATGAGCAGTTCTTC. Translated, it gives CAIRGTGTNNEQFF.

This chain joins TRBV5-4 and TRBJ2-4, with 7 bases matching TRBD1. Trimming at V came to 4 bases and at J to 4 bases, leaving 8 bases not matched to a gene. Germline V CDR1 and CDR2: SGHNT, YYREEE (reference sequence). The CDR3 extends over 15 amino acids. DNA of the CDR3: TGTGCCAGCAGCCCTCGGGACAGAAGTAAAAACATTCAGTACTTC. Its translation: CASSPRDRSKNIQYF.

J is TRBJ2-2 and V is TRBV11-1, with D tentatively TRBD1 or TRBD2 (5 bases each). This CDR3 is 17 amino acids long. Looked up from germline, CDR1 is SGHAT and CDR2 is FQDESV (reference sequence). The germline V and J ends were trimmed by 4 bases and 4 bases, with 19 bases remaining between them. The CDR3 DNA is TGTGCCAGCAGCTCCCCCCATGAGGGCAGGGCCACCGGGGAGCTGTTTTTT. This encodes CASSSPHEGRATGELFF.

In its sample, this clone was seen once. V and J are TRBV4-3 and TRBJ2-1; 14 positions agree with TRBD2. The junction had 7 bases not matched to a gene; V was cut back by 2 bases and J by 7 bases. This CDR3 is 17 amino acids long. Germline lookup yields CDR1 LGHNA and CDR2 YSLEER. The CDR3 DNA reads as TGCGCCAGCAGCCAACGAACCGGGACTAGCGGGAGAAATGAGCAGTTCTTC. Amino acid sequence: CASSQRTGTSGRNEQFF.

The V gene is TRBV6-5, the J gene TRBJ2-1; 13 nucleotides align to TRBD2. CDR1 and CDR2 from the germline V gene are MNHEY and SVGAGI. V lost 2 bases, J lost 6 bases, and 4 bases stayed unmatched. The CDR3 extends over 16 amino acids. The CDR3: CASSYIGLAGANEQFF. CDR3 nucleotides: TGTGCCAGCAGTTACATTGGACTAGCGGGAGCCAATGAGCAGTTCTTC.

CDR3 sequence: CASSLDRGRANTGELFF. DNA of the CDR3: TGTGCCAGCAGCTTGGACAGGGGGAGGGCCAACACCGGGGAGCTGTTTTTT. V is TRBV7-9 and J is TRBJ2-2; TRBD1 aligns across 10 bases. The trim removed 3 bases at V and 2 bases at J, leaving 6 bases unmatched. CDR3 length: 17 amino acids. Germline assignment: CDR1 SEHNR and CDR2 FQNEAQ (reference sequence). The variable domain in full, completed from reference TRBV7-9 and TRBJ2-2, reads DTGVSQNPRHKITKRGQNVTFRCDPISEHNRLYWYRQTLGQGPEFLTYFQNEAQLEKSRLLSDRFSAERPKGSFSTLEIQRTEQGDSAMYLCASSLDRGRANTGELFFGEGSRLTVL.

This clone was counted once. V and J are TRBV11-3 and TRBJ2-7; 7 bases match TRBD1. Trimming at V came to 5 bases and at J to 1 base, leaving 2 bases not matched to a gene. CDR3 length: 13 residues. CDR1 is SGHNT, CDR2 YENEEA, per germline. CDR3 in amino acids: CASSRQGSYEQYF. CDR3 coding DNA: TGTGCCAGCAGCCGACAGGGTTCCTACGAGCAGTACTTC.

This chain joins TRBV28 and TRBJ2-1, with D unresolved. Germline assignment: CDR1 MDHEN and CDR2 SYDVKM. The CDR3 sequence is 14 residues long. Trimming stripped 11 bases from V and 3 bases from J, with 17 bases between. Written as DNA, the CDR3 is TGTGCCTCCGAGCCTGGCGACATCTACAATGAGCAGTTCTTC. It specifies CASEPGDIYNEQFF.

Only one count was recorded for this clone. CDR3 sequence: CASSLKFEQFF. CDR3 DNA: TGTGCCAGCAGCTTGAAGTTTGAGCAGTTCTTC. The J gene is TRBJ2-1, the V gene TRBV7-2; no clear D. Germline V gene sequence: CDR1 SGHTA, CDR2 FQGNSA. CDR3 size: 11 residues. Trimming pared 3 bases from V and 9 bases from J, leaving 6 bases between.

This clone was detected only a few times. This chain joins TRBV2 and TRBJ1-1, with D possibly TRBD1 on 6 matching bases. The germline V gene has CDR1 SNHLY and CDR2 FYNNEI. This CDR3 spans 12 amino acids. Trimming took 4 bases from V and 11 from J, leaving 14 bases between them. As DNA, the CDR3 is TGTGCCAGCAGTGGGGACATACTACAGGCTTTCTTT. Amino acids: CASSGDILQAFF.

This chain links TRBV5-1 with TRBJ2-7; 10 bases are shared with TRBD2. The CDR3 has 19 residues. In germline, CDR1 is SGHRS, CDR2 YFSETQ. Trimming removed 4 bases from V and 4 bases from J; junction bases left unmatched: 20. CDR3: CASSLGTSAVFPNPYEQYF. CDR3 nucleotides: TGCGCCAGCAGCCTGGGGACTAGCGCCGTCTTTCCGAATCCATACGAGCAGTACTTC.

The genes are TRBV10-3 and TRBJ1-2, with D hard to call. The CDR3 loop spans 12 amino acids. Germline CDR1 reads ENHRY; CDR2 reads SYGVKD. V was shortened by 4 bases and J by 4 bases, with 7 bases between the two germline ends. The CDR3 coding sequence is TGTGCCATCAGTGCTGACACCTATGGCTACACCTTC. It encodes CAISADTYGYTF.

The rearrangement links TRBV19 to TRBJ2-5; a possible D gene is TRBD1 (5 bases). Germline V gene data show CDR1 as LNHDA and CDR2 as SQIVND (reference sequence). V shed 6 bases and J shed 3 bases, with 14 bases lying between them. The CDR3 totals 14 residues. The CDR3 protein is CASSRDRREETQYF. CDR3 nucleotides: TGTGCCAGTAGCCGAGACAGACGCGAAGAGACCCAGTACTTC.

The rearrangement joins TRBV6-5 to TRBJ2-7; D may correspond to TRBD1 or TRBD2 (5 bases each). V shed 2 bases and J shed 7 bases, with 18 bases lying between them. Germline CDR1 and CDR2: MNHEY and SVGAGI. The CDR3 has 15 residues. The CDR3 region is CASSYTLRGGREQYF. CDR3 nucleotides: TGTGCCAGCAGTTACACGCTCCGTGGGGGTCGGGAGCAGTACTTC.

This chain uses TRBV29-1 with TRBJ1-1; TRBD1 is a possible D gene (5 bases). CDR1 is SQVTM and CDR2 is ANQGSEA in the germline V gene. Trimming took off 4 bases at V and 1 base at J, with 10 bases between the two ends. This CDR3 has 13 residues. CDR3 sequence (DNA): TGCAGCGTTGTAGCCAGGGCGAACACTGAAGCTTTCTTT. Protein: CSVVARANTEAFF.

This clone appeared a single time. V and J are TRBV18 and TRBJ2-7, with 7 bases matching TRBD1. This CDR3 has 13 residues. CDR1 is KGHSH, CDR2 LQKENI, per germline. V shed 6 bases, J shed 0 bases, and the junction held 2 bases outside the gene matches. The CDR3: CASSGQVSYEQYF. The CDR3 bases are TGTGCCAGCTCCGGACAGGTCTCCTACGAGCAGTACTTC. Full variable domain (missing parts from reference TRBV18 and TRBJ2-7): NAGVMQNPRHLVRRRGQEARLRCSPMKGHSHVYWYRQLPEEGLKFMVYLQKENIIDESGMPKERFSAEFPKEGPSILRIQQVVRGDSAAYFCASSGQVSYEQYFGPGTRLTVT.

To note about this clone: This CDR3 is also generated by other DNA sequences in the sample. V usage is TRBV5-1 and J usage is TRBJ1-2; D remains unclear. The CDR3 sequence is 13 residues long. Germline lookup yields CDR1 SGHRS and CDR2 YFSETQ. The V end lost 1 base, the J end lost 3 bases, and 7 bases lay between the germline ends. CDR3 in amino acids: CASSLNRDYGYTF. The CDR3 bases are TGCGCCAGCAGCTTGAACAGAGACTATGGCTACACCTTC.

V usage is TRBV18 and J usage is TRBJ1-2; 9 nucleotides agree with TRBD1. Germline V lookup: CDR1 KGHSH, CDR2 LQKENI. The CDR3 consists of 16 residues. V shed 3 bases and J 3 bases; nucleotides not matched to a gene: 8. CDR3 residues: CASSPKSGQGHYGYTF. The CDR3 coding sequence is TGTGCCAGCTCACCTAAATCCGGACAGGGGCACTATGGCTACACCTTC.

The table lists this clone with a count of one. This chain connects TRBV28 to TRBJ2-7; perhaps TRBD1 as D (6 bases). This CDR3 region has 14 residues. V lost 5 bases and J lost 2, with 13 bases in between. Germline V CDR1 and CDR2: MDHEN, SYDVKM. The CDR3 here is CASSPWTDTYEQYF. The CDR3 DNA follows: TGTGCCAGCAGTCCATGGACAGATACCTACGAGCAGTACTTC.

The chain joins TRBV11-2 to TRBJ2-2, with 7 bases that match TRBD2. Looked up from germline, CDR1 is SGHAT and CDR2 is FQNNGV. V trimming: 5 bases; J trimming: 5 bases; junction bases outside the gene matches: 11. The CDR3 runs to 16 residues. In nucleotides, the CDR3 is TGTGCCAGCAGCAGTACTAGCGCCAAGCGTACCGGGGAGCTGTTTTTT. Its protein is CASSSTSAKRTGELFF.

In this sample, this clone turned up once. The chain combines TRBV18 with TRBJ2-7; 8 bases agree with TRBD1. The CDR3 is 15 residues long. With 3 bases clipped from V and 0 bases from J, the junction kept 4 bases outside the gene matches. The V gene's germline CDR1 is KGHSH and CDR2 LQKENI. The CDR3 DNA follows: TGTGCCAGCTCACCTACAGGGGGGAGCTCCTACGAGCAGTACTTC. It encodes CASSPTGGSSYEQYF.

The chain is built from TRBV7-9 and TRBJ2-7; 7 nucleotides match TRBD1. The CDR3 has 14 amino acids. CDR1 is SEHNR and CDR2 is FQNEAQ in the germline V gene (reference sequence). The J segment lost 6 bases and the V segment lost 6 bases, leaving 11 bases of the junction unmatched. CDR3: CASSLGQYVAEQYF. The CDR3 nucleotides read TGTGCCAGCAGTTTGGGACAGTATGTGGCCGAGCAGTACTTC.

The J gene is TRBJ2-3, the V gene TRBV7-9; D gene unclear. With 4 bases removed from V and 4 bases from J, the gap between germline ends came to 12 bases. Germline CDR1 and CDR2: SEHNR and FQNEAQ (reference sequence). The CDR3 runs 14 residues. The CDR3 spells CASSSHDIPDTQYF. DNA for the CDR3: TGTGCCAGCAGCTCCCATGATATACCAGATACGCAGTATTTT.

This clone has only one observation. The CDR3 coding sequence is TGTGCCAGCAGTTACCGCCCCGGGGGTTTCTCAGATACGCAGTATTTT. It translates to CASSYRPGGFSDTQYF. The genes are TRBV6-6 and TRBJ2-3, with a weak D call TRBD2 (6 bases). Between the trimmed V and J ends, which lost 2 bases and 4 bases, there was a span of 16 bases. The CDR3 loop spans 16 amino acids. CDR1 is MNHNY and CDR2 is SVGAGI in the germline V gene (reference sequence).